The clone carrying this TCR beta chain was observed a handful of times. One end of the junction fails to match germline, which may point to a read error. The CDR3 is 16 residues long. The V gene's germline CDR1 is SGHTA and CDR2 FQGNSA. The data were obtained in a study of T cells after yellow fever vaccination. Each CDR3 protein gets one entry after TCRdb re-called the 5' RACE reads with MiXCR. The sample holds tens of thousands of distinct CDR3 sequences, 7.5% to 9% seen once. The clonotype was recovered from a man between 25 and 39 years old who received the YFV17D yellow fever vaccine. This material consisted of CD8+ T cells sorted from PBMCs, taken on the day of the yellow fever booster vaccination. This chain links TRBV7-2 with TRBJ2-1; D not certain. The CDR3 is CASSLFTATSFNEQFF. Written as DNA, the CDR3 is TGTGCCAGCAGCTTGTTCACAGCCACATCCTTCAATGAGCAGTTCTTC.